These T cell receptor beta chains were read from a single sample in a study of Tregs in tolerant kidney transplant recipients. Antigens for these TCRs are unknown. The repertoire was sequenced with immunoSEQ multiplex PCR; TCRdb's copy has only in-frame clones and lacks some. The sample records 2,900 or so clones, roughly 40% being singletons. The sample consisted of Tregs from blood grown in culture. The receptors were gathered from a human donor in good health. Each CDR3 is given with its conserved first and last residue.

cdr3_aa | j_call | v_call | cdr3_length
CASREQGVSGANVLTF | TRBJ2-6 | TRBV2 | 16
CASSRRVPLRADTQYF | TRBJ2-3 | TRBV18 | 16
CASSLIDTRAFF | TRBJ1-1 | TRBV5-3 | 12
CASSQPGLGYTF | TRBJ1-2 | TRBV6-5 | 12
CASSYAAGGRGQPQHF | TRBJ1-5 | TRBV6-6 | 16
CASSSGVSGELFF | TRBJ2-2 | TRBV5-1 | 13
CASSFGGTSTDTQYF | TRBJ2-3 | TRBV6-5 | 15
CAASVAGPADTQYF | TRBJ2-3 | TRBV15 | 14
CASRPSSSQPQHF | TRBJ1-5 | TRBV7-8 | 13
CASSLGGGGPYGYTF | TRBJ1-2 | TRBV5-1 | 15
CASSLLYEQYF | TRBJ2-7 | TRBV2 | 11
CSALRGTYEQYF | TRBJ2-7 | TRBV29-1 | 12
CASSRQGYEQYF | TRBJ2-7 | TRBV7-2 | 12
CASSLGASTDTQYF | TRBJ2-3 | TRBV7-3 | 14
CASSPAPSSGNTIYF | TRBJ1-3 | TRBV18 | 15
CASSLTGGTEAFF | TRBJ1-1 | TRBV5-1 | 13
CASSSGIGHNEQFF | TRBJ2-1 | TRBV5-1 | 14
CSVGVGGTGNTIYF | TRBJ1-3 | TRBV29-1 | 14
CASSLIDTRAFF | TRBJ1-1 | TRBV5-1 | 12
CASSWRGRGYTF | TRBJ1-2 | TRBV6-5 | 12
CASSFTSRGKREQYF | TRBJ2-7 | TRBV6-5 | 15
CASSPNEGGEKLFF | TRBJ1-4 | TRBV7-9 | 14
CASSLMGPNTEAFF | TRBJ1-1 | TRBV7-9 | 14
CASSRSLAAGVVLTF | TRBJ2-6 | TRBV5-4 | 15
CASSPRPTSNYGYTF | TRBJ1-2 | TRBV18 | 15
CASRRRSERGNTEAFF | TRBJ1-1 | TRBV19 | 16
CAISEVGETQYF | TRBJ2-5 | TRBV10-3 | 12
CASSQRYRPGGPDTQYF | TRBJ2-3 | TRBV4-1 | 17
CASRRQGAQGYTF | TRBJ1-2 | TRBV25-1 | 13
CASSLWLAHYNEQFF | TRBJ2-1 | TRBV27 | 15
CASSRKAGTGTDTQYF | TRBJ2-3 | TRBV5-4 | 16
CASSRGQTPSTDTQYF | TRBJ2-3 | TRBV11-2 | 16
CASSPRGTGPPQTRETQYF | TRBJ2-5 | TRBV18 | 19
CASSRESNYGYTF | TRBJ1-2 | TRBV5-5 | 13
CASSLLGGSRVDYTF | TRBJ1-2 | TRBV5-5 | 15
CASGEPPGTGKDQPQHF | TRBJ1-5 | TRBV12-5 | 17
CASSSRGTWADTQYF | TRBJ2-3 | TRBV27 | 15
CASSRDSRNEKLFF | TRBJ1-4 | TRBV5-1 | 14
CASSTLLLADTQYF | TRBJ2-3 | TRBV19 | 14
CASSPGPRYTEAFF | TRBJ1-1 | TRBV6-5 | 14
CASSSLQGAQGQPQHF | TRBJ1-5 | TRBV5-6 | 16
CASSSHIPYEQYF | TRBJ2-7 | TRBV5-6 | 13
CASSKQGLADTQYF | TRBJ2-3 | TRBV19 | 14
CASSFRTSGGGDTQYF | TRBJ2-3 | TRBV5-1 | 16
CASSSRLAGNNEQFF | TRBJ2-1 | TRBV5-5 | 15